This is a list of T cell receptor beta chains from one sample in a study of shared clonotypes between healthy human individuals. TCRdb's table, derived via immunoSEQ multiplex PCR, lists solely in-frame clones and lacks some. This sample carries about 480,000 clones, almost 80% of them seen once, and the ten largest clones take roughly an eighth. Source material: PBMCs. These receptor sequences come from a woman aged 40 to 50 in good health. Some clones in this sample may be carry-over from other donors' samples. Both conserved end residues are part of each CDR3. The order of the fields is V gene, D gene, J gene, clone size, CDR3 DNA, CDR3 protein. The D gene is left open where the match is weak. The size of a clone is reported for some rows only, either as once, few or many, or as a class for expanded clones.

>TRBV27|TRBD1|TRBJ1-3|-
TGTGCCAGCAGGGGGACAGGGTCACACACTGTCTCTTCGTCTGGAAACACCATATATTTT
CASRGTGSHTVSSSGNTIYF
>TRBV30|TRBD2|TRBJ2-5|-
TGTGCCTGGAGACTAGCGGGAGCTAAAGAGACCCAGTACTTC
CAWRLAGAKETQYF
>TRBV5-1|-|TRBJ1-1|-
TGCGCCAGCAGCTCGGGACAAATGAACACTGAAGCTTTCTTT
CASSSGQMNTEAFF
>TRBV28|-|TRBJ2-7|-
TGTGCCAGCAGCTCTGCGGGGACCCCTTTACCGGCCGACTACGAGCAGTACTTC
CASSSAGTPLPADYEQYF
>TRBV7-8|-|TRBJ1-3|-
TGTGCCAGCAGCTTAGGAACTACTGGAAACACCATATATTTT
CASSLGTTGNTIYF
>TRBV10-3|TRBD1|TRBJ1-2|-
TGTGCCATCAGGGCCGGGACAGGGGTTCCTAACTATGGCTACACCTTC
CAIRAGTGVPNYGYTF
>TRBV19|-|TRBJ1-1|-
TGTGCCAGTAGTATGGTAGCGAACACTGAAGCTTTCTTT
CASSMVANTEAFF
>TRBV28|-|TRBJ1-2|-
TGTGCCAGCAGTGGCATTGGGACTATGCGCTACACCTTC
CASSGIGTMRYTF
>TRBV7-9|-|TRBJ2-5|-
TGTGCCAGCAGCGTCGTAGGAGTTGGGACCCAGTACTTC
CASSVVGVGTQYF
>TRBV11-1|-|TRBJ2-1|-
TGTGCCAGCACCAGGGATGGGCGGCAGTTCTTC
CASTRDGRQFF
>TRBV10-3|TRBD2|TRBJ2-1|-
TGTGCCATCAGTGAGAATCCGGGACTAGGGAATGAGCAGTTCTTC
CAISENPGLGNEQFF
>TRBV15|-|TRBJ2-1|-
TGTGCCACCAGCAGAGATGGTAATGAGCAGTTCTTC
CATSRDGNEQFF
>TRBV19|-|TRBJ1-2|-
TGTGCCAGTAGATACAGGGTAATGGATGGCTACACCTTC
CASRYRVMDGYTF
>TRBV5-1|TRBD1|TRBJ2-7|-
TGCGCCAGCAGCTTGGGGAGGACAGGGGTCAACGAGCAGTACTTC
CASSLGRTGVNEQYF
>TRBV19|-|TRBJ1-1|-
TGTGCCAGTATCCGCGACAGGACGAGGATTAACACTGAAGCTTTCTTT
CASIRDRTRINTEAFF
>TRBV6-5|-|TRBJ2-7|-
TGTGCCAGCAGCCTGGGCCAGGGTCCGGGTTACGAGCAGTACTTC
CASSLGQGPGYEQYF
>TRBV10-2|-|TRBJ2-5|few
TGCGCCAGCAGTGAACGGGGACCCCAAGAGACCCAGTACTTC
CASSERGPQETQYF
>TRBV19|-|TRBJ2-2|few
TGTGCCAGTAGACCAGGCACCGGGGAGCTGTTTTTT
CASRPGTGELFF
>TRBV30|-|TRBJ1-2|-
TGTGCCTGGAGCCGGGCTACCTATGGCTACACCTTC
CAWSRATYGYTF
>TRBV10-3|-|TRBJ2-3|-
TGTGCCATCAGTGACGGGACGGAGGTGGGAGATACGCAGTATTTT
CAISDGTEVGDTQYF
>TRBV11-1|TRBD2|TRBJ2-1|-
TGTGCCAGCAGCTTTGGACTAGCGAGGACCTACAATGAGCAGTTCTTC
CASSFGLARTYNEQFF
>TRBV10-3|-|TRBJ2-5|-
TGTGCCATCAGTCCTGGACAGAACCAAGAGACCCAGTACTTC
CAISPGQNQETQYF
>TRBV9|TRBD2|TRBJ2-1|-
TGTGCCAGCAGCGTAGGAGCGAGCGGGAGGCCCAATGAGCAGTTCTTC
CASSVGASGRPNEQFF
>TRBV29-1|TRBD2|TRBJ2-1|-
TGCAGCGTCGAACTAGCGGGAGGCAGACCCTACAATGAGCAGTTCTTC
CSVELAGGRPYNEQFF
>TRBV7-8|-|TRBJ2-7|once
TGTGCCAGCAGCTTAGGAGCCCAGGGCTACGAGCAGTACTTC
CASSLGAQGYEQYF
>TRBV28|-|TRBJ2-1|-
TGTGCCAGCAGTTTATACCCGAGGCCCTACAATGAGCAGTTCTTC
CASSLYPRPYNEQFF
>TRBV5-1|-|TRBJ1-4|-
TGCGCCAGCAGCTTGGACCAGGGGCAGGGAGAAAAACTGTTTTTT
CASSLDQGQGEKLFF
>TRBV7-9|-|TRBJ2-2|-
TGTGCCAGCAGCCCTCGACTGGGGACCGGGGAGCTGTTTTTT
CASSPRLGTGELFF
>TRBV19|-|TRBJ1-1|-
TGTGCCAGTAGTTCCAGGGGAAGCACTGAAGCTTTCTTT
CASSSRGSTEAFF
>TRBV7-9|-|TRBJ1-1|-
TGTGCCAGCAGCTCCCGACGAGGTGAAGCTTTCTTT
CASSSRRGEAFF
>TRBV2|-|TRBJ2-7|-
TGTGCCAGCAGTGAGATGGGACGGACCTACGAGCAGTACTTC
CASSEMGRTYEQYF
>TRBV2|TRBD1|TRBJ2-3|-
TGTGCCAGCAGGCGGGACAGGGGATCGGGTACGCAGTATTTT
CASRRDRGSGTQYF
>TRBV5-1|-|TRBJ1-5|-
TGCGCCAGCAGCTTGGGTCCAGGGGAGGGCAATCAGCCCCAGCATTTT
CASSLGPGEGNQPQHF
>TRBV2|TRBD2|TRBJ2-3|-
TGTGCCAGCAGTGAAGTGAGAGCGGGAGGGGTAGATACGCAGTATTTT
CASSEVRAGGVDTQYF
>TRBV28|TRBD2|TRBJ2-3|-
TGTGCCAGCAGTTTGGCTAGCGGTGATTTAGCTAGCACAGATACGCAGTATTTT
CASSLASGDLASTDTQYF
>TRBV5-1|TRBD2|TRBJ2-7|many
TGCGCCAGCAGCTTGGAACCAGCGGGAGGGGGGCAGTACTTC
CASSLEPAGGGQYF
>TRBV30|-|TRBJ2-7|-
TGTGCCTCAACCTGGGGGGCGAGTACCTACGAGCAGTACTTC
CASTWGASTYEQYF
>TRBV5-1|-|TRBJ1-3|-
TGCGCCAGCAGCCTGACAGGATTTTCGGCTGACACCATATATTTT
CASSLTGFSADTIYF
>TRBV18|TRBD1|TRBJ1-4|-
TGTGCCAGCTCACCGCCCCTAGGGACAGTCGAAAAACTGTTTTTT
CASSPPLGTVEKLFF
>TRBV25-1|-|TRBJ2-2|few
TGTGCCAGCAGTGAATTGAGAGCCTACACCGGGGAGCTGTTTTTT
CASSELRAYTGELFF
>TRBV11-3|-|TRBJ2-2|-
TGTGCCAGCAGCTCCGAACGACAAGGGGCCCAAGGGGAGCTGTTTTTT
CASSSERQGAQGELFF
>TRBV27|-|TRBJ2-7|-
TGTGCCAGCAGGGACAAGACCAACGAGCAGTACTTC
CASRDKTNEQYF
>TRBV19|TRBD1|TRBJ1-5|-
TGTGCCAGTAATACACAGGGGAATCAGCCCCAGCATTTT
CASNTQGNQPQHF
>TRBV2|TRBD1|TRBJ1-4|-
TGTGCCAGCAGAGCGACAGGGTTGGCTAATGAAAAACTGTTTTTT
CASRATGLANEKLFF